This is a list of T cell receptor beta chains from one sample in a study of regulatory T cells in long-lasting Graves disease. TCRdb recomputed calls from the multiplex PCR reads with MiXCR, one row per CDR3 protein. The table records 450,000 to 600,000 distinct CDR3 sequences, around 15% of them present only once. The same specimen was also included in a second study, on T cells in Graves' hyperthyroidism and ophthalmopathy.

Sequenced material: peripheral blood mononuclear cells (PBMCs), taken at new diagnosis, from a patient treated with antithyroid drugs. The receptors shown here come from a man aged 35 to 55 with Graves disease. Each CDR3 is given with its conserved first and last residue. Each record gives: clone size, D gene, J gene, V gene, CDR3 protein, CDR3 DNA. D genes are given only for firm matches. The size of a clone is reported for some rows only, either as once, few or many, or as a class for expanded clones.

many,.,TRBJ2-1,TRBV11-2,CASSLDGRGGEQFF,TGTGCCAGCAGCTTAGACGGCAGGGGAGGTGAGCAGTTCTTC
few,TRBD2,TRBJ2-2,TRBV30,CAWSVRRLAGVTGELFF,TGTGCCTGGAGTGTACGTAGGCTAGCGGGAGTAACAGGGGAGCTGTTTTTT
.,.,TRBJ2-2,TRBV7-9,CASNLGADTGELFF,TGTGCCAGCAACCTCGGAGCCGACACCGGGGAGCTGTTTTTT
.,TRBD2,TRBJ2-3,TRBV19,CASSPSGSDTQYF,TGTGCCAGTAGTCCTAGCGGGAGCGATACGCAGTATTTT
many,TRBD2,TRBJ2-5,TRBV27,CASKAGGLQETQYF,TGTGCCAGCAAGGCGGGAGGCCTACAAGAGACCCAGTACTTC
few,TRBD2,TRBJ2-1,TRBV19,CASSPQGGRINEQFF,TGTGCCAGTAGTCCCCAAGGCGGGAGAATCAATGAGCAGTTCTTC
.,.,TRBJ1-3,TRBV30,CAWSEGKGNTIYF,TGTGCCTGGAGCGAAGGGAAGGGAAACACCATATATTTT
many,TRBD1,TRBJ1-1,TRBV2,CASGDRGLGTEAFF,TGTGCCAGCGGGGACAGGGGGCTTGGCACTGAAGCTTTCTTT
many,TRBD1,TRBJ2-5,TRBV12-3/TRBV12-4,CASATGRRETQYF,TGTGCCAGCGCGACAGGGCGGCGGGAGACCCAGTACTTC
.,.,TRBJ2-1,TRBV28,CASSSLIPGQFF,TGTGCCAGCAGTTCACTGATCCCAGGGCAGTTCTTC
few,.,TRBJ1-1,TRBV4-1,CASSAGQMNTEAFF,TGCGCCAGTTCCGCCGGACAGATGAACACTGAAGCTTTCTTT
few,.,TRBJ1-5,TRBV15,CATSSYGPNQPQHF,TGTGCCACCAGCAGTTACGGCCCCAATCAGCCCCAGCATTTT
.,TRBD1,TRBJ2-1,TRBV29-1,CSVHGVVKGQGINNEQFF,TGCAGCGTTCATGGGGTCGTAAAGGGACAGGGGATTAACAATGAGCAGTTCTTC
.,TRBD1,TRBJ2-7,TRBV7-2,CASSLDGRGREQYF,TGTGCCAGCAGCTTGGACGGCAGGGGGCGAGAGCAGTACTTC
.,.,TRBJ1-5,TRBV7-9,CASSEHGDQPQHF,TGTGCCAGCAGCGAGCATGGGGATCAGCCCCAGCATTTT
many,.,TRBJ1-2,TRBV5-1,CASSLNRAPYGYTF,TGCGCCAGCAGCTTGAACAGGGCGCCCTATGGCTACACCTTC
many,TRBD2,TRBJ2-7,TRBV9,CASSAWGGSEQYF,TGTGCCAGCAGCGCCTGGGGGGGTAGCGAGCAGTACTTC
many,.,TRBJ2-5,TRBV2,CASSERGLETQYF,TGTGCCAGCAGTGAACGGGGTTTGGAGACCCAGTACTTC